These T cell receptor beta chains were read from a single sample in a study of CD8 T cells in Susac syndrome. TCRdb re-analysed the immunoSEQ multiplex PCR reads in MiXCR, keeping a single row per CDR3 protein. The table records some 240,000 distinct CDR3 sequences, 90% to 97% of them present only once. Sequencing input: CD4+ T cells from PBMCs. The origin of the receptors is a human donor with Susac syndrome. Each CDR3 is given with its conserved first and last residue. A D gene is named only where the DNA matches it firmly. A clone size is listed for some rows: how often the clone was seen (once, few, many), or a class if it is expanded.

J: TRBJ1-2
D: .
V: TRBV18
size: .
DNA: TGTGCCAGCTCACCAACGAATGGCTACACCTTC
CDR3: CASSPTNGYTF

J: TRBJ2-1
D: .
V: TRBV7-2
size: .
DNA: TGTGCCAGCAGCTTAGATGGCCGGCAGGGGTGGAATGAGCAGTTCTTC
CDR3: CASSLDGRQGWNEQFF

J: TRBJ1-4
D: .
V: TRBV30
size: .
DNA: TGTGCCTGGAGTGTACGGTGGAGGGAAAAACTGTTTTTT
CDR3: CAWSVRWREKLFF

J: TRBJ1-1
D: .
V: TRBV30
size: .
DNA: TGTGCCTGGGTGCCTCCTCCTGAAGCTTTCTTT
CDR3: CAWVPPPEAFF

J: TRBJ1-1
D: .
V: TRBV18
size: .
DNA: TGTGCCAGCTCACCCCAACGAGAGGGTGAAGCTTTCTTT
CDR3: CASSPQREGEAFF

J: TRBJ2-1
D: TRBD1
V: TRBV12-3/TRBV12-4
size: .
DNA: TGTGCCAGCAGCTTCAGGGGGCATGAGCAGTTCTTC
CDR3: CASSFRGHEQFF

J: TRBJ2-1
D: TRBD2
V: TRBV10-3
size: .
DNA: TGTGCCATCCGGTCGACTAGCGAGAGAGGGGGATATTCCTACAATGAGCAGTTCTTC
CDR3: CAIRSTSERGGYSYNEQFF

J: TRBJ2-4
D: .
V: TRBV3-1
size: once
DNA: TGTGCCAGCAGCCAAGGGTCCATTCAGTACTTC
CDR3: CASSQGSIQYF

J: TRBJ2-5
D: .
V: TRBV20-1
size: .
DNA: TGCAGTGCTAGATTGGAGGGCAGGGAGACCCAGTACTTC
CDR3: CSARLEGRETQYF

J: TRBJ2-1
D: TRBD2
V: TRBV19
size: .
DNA: TGTGCCAGTAGTAGGGAGGGCTCCGATGAGCAGTTCTTC
CDR3: CASSREGSDEQFF

J: TRBJ1-5
D: .
V: TRBV12-3/TRBV12-4
size: .
DNA: TGTGCCAGCAACGGACGGTACAATCAGCCCCAGCATTTT
CDR3: CASNGRYNQPQHF

J: TRBJ1-2
D: .
V: TRBV14
size: once
DNA: TGTGCCAGCAGCCAAGGGGGTTTCGGAGGGTATGGCTACACCTTC
CDR3: CASSQGGFGGYGYTF

J: TRBJ2-3
D: TRBD2
V: TRBV4-2
size: .
DNA: TGTGCCAGCAGGCCAGCGGGAGGGCCGAGTGGCACAGATACGCAGTATTTT
CDR3: CASRPAGGPSGTDTQYF